This TCR beta chain stems from a study of T cell changes during pregnancy in multiple sclerosis. Assay used: immunoSEQ multiplex PCR; TCRdb lists only in-frame clones, some missing. The data contain about 40,000 clones, more than 75% of them singletons. V trimming: 4 bases; J trimming: 8 bases; junction bases outside the gene matches: 9. Germline V gene data show CDR1 as SGHDN and CDR2 as FVKESK. The length of the CDR3 is 14 residues. The origin of this receptor is a female donor with multiple sclerosis, enrolled in a pregnancy study. The chain has TRBV14 and TRBJ1-2, with 8 bases matching TRBD1. The sample comprised PBMCs (not recorded whether the cells were cultured). The DNA for the CDR3 is TGTGCCAGCAGCCCCGACAGGGGAAGGAGGGGCTACACCTTC. Residues: CASSPDRGRRGYTF.